A single sample is the source of the 16 T cell receptor beta chains below, sequenced in a study of Ad26.COV2.S vaccination and SARS-CoV-2 variants. The repertoire was sequenced with immunoSEQ multiplex PCR; TCRdb's copy has only in-frame clones and lacks some. The sample comprises about 350,000 clones, approximately 86% of which are singletons, and about 10% rests with the top ten. Treatment given: some 19 received Ad26.COV2.S at low or high dose, single or two shots; a few received placebo; per-sample allocation not given. Collection of the samples took place on day 63 after the first injection of vaccine or placebo. Sequencing was performed on peripheral blood, taken in a trial of Ad26.COV2.S vaccine versus placebo. The receptors were sampled from a person between 18 and 65 years old who received the Ad26.COV2.S COVID-19 vaccine or a placebo.

This rearrangement joins TRBV5-6 to TRBJ2-1; D is ambiguous. CDR3 length: 13 amino acids. CDR1 and CDR2 (germline): SGHDT, YYEEEE. Between the trimmed V and J ends, which lost 3 bases and 5 bases, there was a span of 9 bases. The CDR3 loop reads CASSWRRDNEQFF. CDR3 bases: TGTGCCAGCAGCTGGAGACGGGACAATGAGCAGTTCTTC.

The chain couples TRBV5-1 to TRBJ2-3; D might be TRBD2 (6 bases). The CDR3 extends over 17 amino acids. The germline CDR1 and CDR2 sequences are SGHRS and YFSETQ. V was cut by 4 bases and J by 3 bases, with 21 bases left in between. CDR3 DNA sequence: TGCGCCAGCAGCCCCCTAACTTCCGGGAGTGGAACAGATACGCAGTATTTT. Encoded protein: CASSPLTSGSGTDTQYF.

The V and J genes are TRBV12-3 or TRBV12-4 and TRBJ1-5; no clear D gene. The V and J ends lost 0 bases and 5 bases respectively, with 5 bases between them. The CDR3 is made up of 13 amino acids. This CDR3 is CASSLAGHQPQHF. CDR3 bases: TGTGCCAGCAGTTTAGCTGGGCATCAGCCCCAGCATTTT.

The chain links TRBV5-8 to TRBJ1-6; the match to TRBD1 covers 9 bases. J lost 9 bases, V lost 2 bases, and 0 bases had no gene match. CDR3 length: 13 residues. Looked up from germline, CDR1 is SGHTS and CDR2 is YDEGEE. CDR3 residues: CASSLQGASPLHF. CDR3 nucleotides: TGTGCCAGCAGCTTACAGGGGGCTTCACCCCTCCACTTT.

There are a few counts of this clone. The chain couples TRBV5-4 to TRBJ2-7; D gene unclear. The CDR3 loop spans 14 amino acids. V was pared by 4 bases and J by 2 bases, with 13 bases between. Germline V gene lookup returns CDR1 SGHNT and CDR2 YYREEE (reference sequence). The CDR3 sequence is CASSRDSKAYEQYF. The CDR3 DNA reads as TGTGCCAGCAGCAGAGACTCAAAGGCCTACGAGCAGTACTTC.

Written as DNA, the CDR3 is TGTGCCAGCAGCTTAGGTGGGACAGGGAAGCAGCCCCAGCATTTT. Its protein is CASSLGGTGKQPQHF. This chain connects TRBV7-2 to TRBJ1-5; 9 bases are a match to TRBD1. Germline CDR1 and CDR2: SGHTA and FQGNSA. The CDR3 covers 15 residues. Unmatched junction bases numbered 5, after V lost 1 base and J lost 7 bases. Based on the CDR3 plus reference TRBV7-2 and TRBJ1-5, the full variable domain is GAGVSQSPSNKVTEKGKDVELRCDPISGHTALYWYRQSLGQGLEFLIYFQGNSAPDKSGLPSDRFSAERTGGSVSTLTIQRTQQEDSAVYLCASSLGGTGKQPQHFGDGTRLSIL.

The chain's CDR3 is CATDTGPNNEQFF. The DNA for the CDR3 is TGTGCCACAGACACAGGGCCTAACAATGAGCAGTTCTTC. J is TRBJ2-1 and V is TRBV6-5, with a weak D call TRBD1 (6 bases). The CDR3 contains 13 residues. Germline lookup yields CDR1 MNHEY and CDR2 SVGAGI. Trimming stripped 10 bases from V and 5 bases from J, with 15 bases between.

This sequence joins TRBV19 and TRBJ1-1; unclear D gene. The germline V and J ends were trimmed by 1 base and 8 bases, with 14 bases remaining between them. This CDR3 is built from 14 residues. Germline V lookup: CDR1 LNHDA, CDR2 SQIVND (reference sequence). CDR3 bases: TGTGCCAGTAGTATAGTGGGCCTTGAAGCAGAAGCTTTCTTT. Translated, it gives CASSIVGLEAEAFF.

The V call is TRBV6-5, the J call TRBJ1-2, with 8 bases fitting TRBD1. The germline gives CDR1 MNHEY, CDR2 SVGAGI. The CDR3 runs 13 residues. With V trimmed by 6 bases and J by 4 bases, 4 bases remained unmatched. CDR3 bases: TGTGCCAGCAGCAAGGACAGGGCCTATGGCTACACCTTC. This translates into CASSKDRAYGYTF.

The genes are TRBV19 and TRBJ1-2; D possibly corresponds to TRBD1 (6 bases). The CDR3 extends over 14 amino acids. V was shortened by 0 bases and J by 2 bases, with 7 bases between the two germline ends. Germline CDR1 is LNHDA and CDR2 is SQIVND (reference sequence). In DNA, the CDR3 is TGTGCCAGTAGTATAGAGGACAGCAACTATGGCTACACCTTC. This gives the protein CASSIEDSNYGYTF. Supplemented by reference TRBV19 and TRBJ1-2, the full variable domain reads DGGITQSPKYLFRKEGQNVTLSCEQNLNHDAMYWYRQDPGQGLRLIYYSQIVNDFQKGDIAEGYSVSREKKESFPLTVTSAQKNPTAFYLCASSIEDSNYGYTFGSGTRLTVV.

The chain joins TRBV5-1 to TRBJ2-7, with 10 bases identical to TRBD1. This CDR3 comprises 14 residues. Unmatched junction bases numbered 9, after V lost 5 bases and J lost 7 bases. Germline V lookup: CDR1 SGHRS, CDR2 YFSETQ. The CDR3 sequence is CASRPGQGYGEQYF. CDR3 DNA: TGCGCCAGCAGGCCGGGACAGGGGTATGGTGAGCAGTACTTC.

The V call is TRBV12-3 or TRBV12-4, the J call TRBJ2-1, with D perhaps matching TRBD2 (5 bases). With 7 bases removed from V and 0 bases from J, the gap between germline ends came to 7 bases. The CDR3 length is 13 residues. The CDR3 nucleotides are TGTGCCAGCATTCGGGACTCCTACAATGAGCAGTTCTTC. This codes for CASIRDSYNEQFF.

This clone was picked up a small number of times. This sequence joins TRBV11-2 and TRBJ2-1; 14 bases fit TRBD2. The CDR3 has 18 amino acids. Germline CDR1 reads SGHAT; CDR2 reads FQNNGV. The V gene end was trimmed by 3 bases and the J gene end by 0 bases; junction bases not matched to a gene: 4. The CDR3 is CASSFGLAGGGSYNEQFF. The CDR3 DNA reads TGTGCCAGCAGCTTTGGACTAGCGGGAGGCGGCTCCTACAATGAGCAGTTCTTC.

The chain is built from TRBV24-1 and TRBJ1-2, with D maybe TRBD1 (6 bases). This CDR3 has 14 residues. Germline loops: CDR1 KGHDR, CDR2 SFDVKD. Deletions cut 3 bases from V and 5 bases from J, with 12 bases between. CDR3 sequence: CATSDTGPKYGYTF. CDR3 nucleotide sequence: TGTGCCACCAGTGATACAGGGCCCAAGTATGGCTACACCTTC.

The J gene is TRBJ2-1, the V gene TRBV5-4, with 10 bases aligning to TRBD2. CDR1 is SGHNT, CDR2 YYREEE, per germline (reference sequence). V was clipped by 1 base and J by 4 bases; unmatched bases: 2. The CDR3 extends over 15 amino acids. In DNA, the CDR3 is TGTGCCAGCAGCTTGCCTAGCGGGGGTTACAATGAGCAGTTCTTC. Translation gives CASSLPSGGYNEQFF.

Here the CDR3 reads CASSLSGTEGYEQYF. DNA of the CDR3: TGCGCCAGCAGCCTTTCCGGGACCGAAGGATACGAGCAGTACTTC. The chain recombines TRBV4-3 with TRBJ2-7; D possibly matches TRBD1 or TRBD2 (5 bases each). Germline CDR1 reads LGHNA; CDR2 reads YSLEER. Trimming took 4 bases from V and 4 from J, leaving 17 bases between them. The CDR3 has 15 residues.